This TCR beta chain was identified in a study of T cells after yellow fever vaccination. Germline V CDR1 and CDR2: LGHDT, YNNKEL (reference sequence). Trimming removed 4 bases at V and 1 base at J, with 16 bases between. The CDR3 runs 16 residues. Many counts were recorded for this clonotype. In TCRdb, the 5' RACE reads were re-called with MiXCR into one record per CDR3 protein. The sample holds roughly 120,000 distinct CDR3 sequences, more than 6.5% seen once. V and J are TRBV3-1 and TRBJ1-1; D is perhaps TRBD1 (5 bases). The sequencing here drew on CD4+ T cells sorted from PBMCs, taken 10 days after the first yellow fever vaccination. This sequence originates from a young man who received the YFV17D yellow fever vaccine. Here the CDR3 DNA reads TGTGCCAGCAGCCTTACGCCCGGGACTGAGAACACTGAAGCTTTCTTT. The encoded protein is CASSLTPGTENTEAFF.